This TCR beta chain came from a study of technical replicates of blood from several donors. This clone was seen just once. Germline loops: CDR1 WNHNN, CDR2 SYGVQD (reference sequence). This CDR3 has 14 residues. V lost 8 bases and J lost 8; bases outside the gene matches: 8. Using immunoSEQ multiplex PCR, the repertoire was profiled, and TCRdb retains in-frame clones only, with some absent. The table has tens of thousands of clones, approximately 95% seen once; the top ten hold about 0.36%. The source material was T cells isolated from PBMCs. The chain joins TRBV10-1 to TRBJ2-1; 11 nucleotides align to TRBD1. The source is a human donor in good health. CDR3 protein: CASRPGQGGDEQFF. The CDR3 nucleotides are TGCGCCAGCCGGCCGGGACAGGGGGGCGATGAGCAGTTCTTC.